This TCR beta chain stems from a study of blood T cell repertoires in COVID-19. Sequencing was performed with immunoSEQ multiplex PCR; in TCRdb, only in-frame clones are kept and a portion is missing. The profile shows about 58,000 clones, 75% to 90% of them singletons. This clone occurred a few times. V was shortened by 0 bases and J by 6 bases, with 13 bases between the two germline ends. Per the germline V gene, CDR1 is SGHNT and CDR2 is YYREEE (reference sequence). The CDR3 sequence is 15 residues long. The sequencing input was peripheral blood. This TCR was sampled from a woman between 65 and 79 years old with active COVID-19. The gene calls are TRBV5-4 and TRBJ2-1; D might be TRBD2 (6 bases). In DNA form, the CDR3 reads TGTGCCAGCAGCTTGGACCGCCCCGGGGGCAATGAGCAGTTCTTC. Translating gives CASSLDRPGGNEQFF.